The 3 T cell receptor beta chains presented below share a single source sample, sequenced in a study of T-cell reconstitution after alpha-beta-depleted transplantation in children. TCRbeta library preparation incorporated unique molecular identifiers. TCRdb redid the calling of the PCR reads with MiXCR, one entry per CDR3 protein. The sample has 700,000 to 950,000 distinct CDR3 sequences, roughly 16% seen once; the top ten hold roughly 5%. The sequencing here drew on PBMCs, mostly from graft donor cells, taken 360 days after TCRalphabeta/CD19-depleted stem cell transplant. These receptors all come from a male patient younger than 18 who had a stem cell transplant for acute lymphoblastic leukemia, so the T cells may come from the graft donor.

The chain couples TRBV10-2 to TRBJ2-3; tentative D call: TRBD2 (5 bases). Germline V gene data show CDR1 as WSHSY and CDR2 as SAAADI. Deletions cut 7 bases from V and 3 bases from J, with 5 bases between. The CDR3 contains 11 residues. CDR3 nucleotide sequence: TGCGCCAGCAAGCGGACAGATACGCAGTATTTT. Residues: CASKRTDTQYF.

The chain has TRBV20-1 and TRBJ2-4, with D perhaps TRBD1 (5 bases). This CDR3 contains 13 residues. V shed 1 base and J shed 9 bases, with 13 bases lying between them. The V gene's germline CDR1 is DFQATT and CDR2 SNEGSKA (reference sequence). Here the CDR3 DNA reads TGCAGTGCTAGAGGCCCACCAAGGGGCATTCAGTACTTC. Residues: CSARGPPRGIQYF.

The CDR3 sequence: CASSLGRQGDTEAFF. CDR3 coding DNA: TGTGCCAGCAGTTTAGGCAGGCAAGGAGACACTGAAGCTTTCTTT. The rearrangement links TRBV12-3 or TRBV12-4 to TRBJ1-1; no clear D gene. Trimming removed 1 base at V and 3 bases at J, with 12 bases between. The CDR3 consists of 15 residues.